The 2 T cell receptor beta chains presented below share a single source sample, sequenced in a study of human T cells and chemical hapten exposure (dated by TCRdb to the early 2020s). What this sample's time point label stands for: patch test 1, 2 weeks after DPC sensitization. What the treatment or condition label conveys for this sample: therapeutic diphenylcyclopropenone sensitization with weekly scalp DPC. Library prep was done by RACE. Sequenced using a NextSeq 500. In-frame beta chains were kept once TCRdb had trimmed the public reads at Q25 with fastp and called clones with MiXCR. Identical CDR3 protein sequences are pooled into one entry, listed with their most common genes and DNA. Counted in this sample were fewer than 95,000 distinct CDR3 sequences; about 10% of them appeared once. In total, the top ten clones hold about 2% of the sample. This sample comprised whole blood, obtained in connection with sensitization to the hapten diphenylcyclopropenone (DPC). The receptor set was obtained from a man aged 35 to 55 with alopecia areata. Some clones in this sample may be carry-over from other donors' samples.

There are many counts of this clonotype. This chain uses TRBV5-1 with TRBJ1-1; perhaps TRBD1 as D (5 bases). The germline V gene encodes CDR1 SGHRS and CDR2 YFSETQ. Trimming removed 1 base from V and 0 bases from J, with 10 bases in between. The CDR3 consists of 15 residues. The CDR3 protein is CASSLSGLMNTEAFF. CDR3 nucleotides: TGCGCCAGCAGCTTGTCAGGGCTTATGAACACTGAAGCTTTCTTT.

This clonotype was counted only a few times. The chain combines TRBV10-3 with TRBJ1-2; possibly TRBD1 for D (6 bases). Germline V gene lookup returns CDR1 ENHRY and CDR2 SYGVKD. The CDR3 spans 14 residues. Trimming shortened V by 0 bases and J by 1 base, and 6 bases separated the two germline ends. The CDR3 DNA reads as TGTGCCATCAGTGAGTCGGACAGTAACTATGGCTACACCTTC. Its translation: CAISESDSNYGYTF.